Listed below are T cell receptor beta chains from one sample, sequenced in a study of shared clonotypes between healthy human individuals. Produced via immunoSEQ multiplex PCR; TCRdb's table is partial and in-frame only. The data show some 2.4 million clones, with 93% seen just once and approximately 0.35% held by the top ten. Sequencing input: naive CD4+ T cells from PBMCs. These receptors all stem from a man younger than 30 in good health. Some clones in this sample may be carry-over from other donors' samples. The CDR3 runs from the conserved cysteine through the conserved F or W. The D gene is left open where the match is weak. Not all rows give a size; the values are once, few, many and, for expanded clones, a class.

clone_size: .; v_call: TRBV5-1; j_call: TRBJ2-7; d_call: .; cdr3_aa: CASSLRQGTYEQYF; cdr3_nt: TGCGCCAGCAGCTTGAGGCAGGGGACCTACGAGCAGTACTTC
clone_size: .; v_call: TRBV5-4; j_call: TRBJ2-1; d_call: TRBD2; cdr3_aa: CASTGLAGGGEQFF; cdr3_nt: TGTGCCAGCACGGGACTAGCGGGAGGGGGGGAGCAGTTCTTC
clone_size: .; v_call: TRBV7-2; j_call: TRBJ1-2; d_call: .; cdr3_aa: CASSPGWGKRYGYTF; cdr3_nt: TGTGCCAGCAGCCCCGGGTGGGGCAAACGGTATGGCTACACCTTC
clone_size: .; v_call: TRBV2; j_call: TRBJ2-5; d_call: .; cdr3_aa: CASRKDSQPQETQYF; cdr3_nt: TGTGCCAGCAGGAAGGACAGCCAACCTCAAGAGACCCAGTACTTC
clone_size: .; v_call: TRBV27; j_call: TRBJ2-2; d_call: TRBD2; cdr3_aa: CASSPRTSGRYTGELFF; cdr3_nt: TGTGCCAGCAGTCCTCGGACTAGCGGGAGATACACCGGGGAGCTGTTTTTT
clone_size: .; v_call: TRBV25-1; j_call: TRBJ2-7; d_call: .; cdr3_aa: CAIQRTVSEQYF; cdr3_nt: TGTGCCATCCAGAGGACAGTCTCCGAGCAGTACTTC
clone_size: .; v_call: TRBV9; j_call: TRBJ1-2; d_call: .; cdr3_aa: CASTRGGGNYGYTF; cdr3_nt: TGTGCCAGCACCAGGGGAGGGGGAAACTATGGCTACACCTTC
clone_size: .; v_call: TRBV28; j_call: TRBJ2-3; d_call: TRBD1; cdr3_aa: CAATGGTDTQYF; cdr3_nt: TGTGCCGCGACAGGGGGTACAGATACGCAGTATTTT
clone_size: once; v_call: TRBV19; j_call: TRBJ2-5; d_call: TRBD2; cdr3_aa: CASNDLAGPRETQYF; cdr3_nt: TGTGCCAGTAATGACTTAGCGGGCCCACGGGAGACCCAGTACTTC
clone_size: .; v_call: TRBV19; j_call: TRBJ2-7; d_call: .; cdr3_aa: CASSILIFYEQYF; cdr3_nt: TGTGCCAGTAGTATTCTGATTTTCTACGAGCAGTACTTC
clone_size: once; v_call: TRBV7-2; j_call: TRBJ1-5; d_call: .; cdr3_aa: CASSLQAAGNQPQHF; cdr3_nt: TGTGCCAGCAGCTTACAGGCCGCCGGGAATCAGCCCCAGCATTTT
clone_size: once; v_call: TRBV5-1; j_call: TRBJ2-7; d_call: TRBD1; cdr3_aa: CASSLQGASLYEQYF; cdr3_nt: TGCGCCAGCAGCTTACAGGGGGCTTCTCTCTACGAGCAGTACTTC
clone_size: .; v_call: TRBV5-4; j_call: TRBJ1-6; d_call: .; cdr3_aa: CASSLGRNSPLHF; cdr3_nt: TGTGCCAGCAGCTTGGGGCGTAATTCACCCCTCCACTTT
clone_size: .; v_call: TRBV19; j_call: TRBJ2-7; d_call: .; cdr3_aa: CASSIWISYEQYF; cdr3_nt: TGTGCCAGTAGTATTTGGATCAGCTACGAGCAGTACTTC
clone_size: .; v_call: TRBV28; j_call: TRBJ2-1; d_call: TRBD2; cdr3_aa: CASSTNSGRAGQSSYNEQFF; cdr3_nt: TGTGCCAGCAGTACCAATAGCGGGAGAGCCGGCCAAAGCTCCTACAATGAGCAGTTCTTC
clone_size: .; v_call: TRBV11-3; j_call: TRBJ2-5; d_call: .; cdr3_aa: CASSTGRGAETQYF; cdr3_nt: TGTGCCAGCAGCACGGGACGGGGCGCAGAGACCCAGTACTTC
clone_size: .; v_call: TRBV5-1; j_call: TRBJ1-5; d_call: .; cdr3_aa: CASSLDSPLNQPQHF; cdr3_nt: TGCGCCAGCAGCTTGGACAGCCCTTTGAATCAGCCCCAGCATTTT
clone_size: .; v_call: TRBV30; j_call: TRBJ1-4; d_call: TRBD1; cdr3_aa: CAWSVMTGGDEKLFF; cdr3_nt: TGTGCCTGGAGTGTAATGACAGGGGGAGATGAAAAACTGTTTTTT
clone_size: .; v_call: TRBV30; j_call: TRBJ2-3; d_call: .; cdr3_aa: CAWSQTGRRTDTQYF; cdr3_nt: TGTGCCTGGAGCCAAACAGGGAGACGCACAGATACGCAGTATTTT
clone_size: once; v_call: TRBV7-2; j_call: TRBJ2-1; d_call: TRBD2; cdr3_aa: CASSSRSSGRAYNEQFF; cdr3_nt: TGTGCCAGCAGCTCCCGCTCTAGCGGGAGGGCCTACAATGAGCAGTTCTTC
clone_size: .; v_call: TRBV10-1; j_call: TRBJ1-2; d_call: .; cdr3_aa: CASSPDGGSGGYTF; cdr3_nt: TGCGCCAGCAGCCCGGACGGTGGATCGGGGGGCTACACCTTC
clone_size: .; v_call: TRBV10-2; j_call: TRBJ2-7; d_call: TRBD2; cdr3_aa: CASSESELAGGFTYEQYF; cdr3_nt: TGCGCCAGCAGTGAGTCGGAGCTAGCGGGAGGCTTCACCTACGAGCAGTACTTC
clone_size: .; v_call: TRBV7-2; j_call: TRBJ1-1; d_call: TRBD1; cdr3_aa: CASSPNRGLGETFF; cdr3_nt: TGTGCCAGCAGCCCCAACAGGGGGCTCGGCGAAACTTTCTTT
clone_size: .; v_call: TRBV5-4; j_call: TRBJ2-1; d_call: TRBD2; cdr3_aa: CASSPASGGVQGNEQFF; cdr3_nt: TGTGCCAGCAGCCCCGCTAGCGGTGGAGTCCAGGGCAATGAGCAGTTCTTC
clone_size: .; v_call: TRBV9; j_call: TRBJ1-3; d_call: .; cdr3_aa: CASSATSGRGNTIYF; cdr3_nt: TGTGCCAGCAGCGCAACATCAGGGCGCGGAAACACCATATATTTT
clone_size: .; v_call: TRBV6-1; j_call: TRBJ2-7; d_call: TRBD2; cdr3_aa: CASSEAFSGASYEQYF; cdr3_nt: TGTGCCAGCAGTGAAGCGTTTAGCGGGGCTTCCTACGAGCAGTACTTC
clone_size: .; v_call: TRBV6-1; j_call: TRBJ2-7; d_call: TRBD2; cdr3_aa: CASSGGTSGSYYEQYF; cdr3_nt: TGTGCCAGCAGTGGCGGGACTAGCGGGAGCTACTACGAGCAGTACTTC
clone_size: once; v_call: TRBV18; j_call: TRBJ1-2; d_call: TRBD1; cdr3_aa: CASSPPGGNYGYTF; cdr3_nt: TGTGCCAGCTCACCCCCAGGGGGCAACTATGGCTACACCTTC
clone_size: .; v_call: TRBV6-5; j_call: TRBJ2-5; d_call: TRBD2; cdr3_aa: CASRPLAGAETQYF; cdr3_nt: TGTGCCAGCAGACCCCTAGCGGGAGCAGAGACCCAGTACTTC
clone_size: once; v_call: TRBV28; j_call: TRBJ2-1; d_call: TRBD2; cdr3_aa: CASTLAGGASYNEQFF; cdr3_nt: TGTGCCAGCACCCTAGCGGGAGGGGCGTCCTACAATGAGCAGTTCTTC
clone_size: .; v_call: TRBV28; j_call: TRBJ2-3; d_call: .; cdr3_aa: CASSLRGWASLGRRTDTQYF; cdr3_nt: TGTGCCAGCAGTTTACGAGGGTGGGCATCTCTTGGGAGGCGCACAGATACGCAGTATTTT
clone_size: once; v_call: TRBV5-1; j_call: TRBJ1-3; d_call: .; cdr3_aa: CASSLNGPRSGNTIYF; cdr3_nt: TGCGCCAGCAGCTTAAACGGACCGCGATCTGGAAACACCATATATTTT
clone_size: .; v_call: TRBV7-2; j_call: TRBJ2-5; d_call: TRBD1; cdr3_aa: CASSRSRTGQETQYF; cdr3_nt: TGTGCCAGCAGCCGTTCTCGGACAGGGCAAGAGACCCAGTACTTC
clone_size: .; v_call: TRBV28; j_call: TRBJ2-1; d_call: .; cdr3_aa: CASSLGPGRPGGYNEQFF; cdr3_nt: TGTGCCAGCAGTTTGGGCCCCGGGCGGCCTGGAGGGTACAATGAGCAGTTCTTC
clone_size: .; v_call: TRBV11-2; j_call: TRBJ1-2; d_call: TRBD1; cdr3_aa: CASSFGQGSGYTF; cdr3_nt: TGTGCCAGCAGCTTCGGACAGGGCTCTGGCTACACCTTC
clone_size: .; v_call: TRBV7-9; j_call: TRBJ2-1; d_call: TRBD1; cdr3_aa: CASSLGQGNEQFF; cdr3_nt: TGTGCCAGCAGCTTAGGACAGGGCAATGAGCAGTTCTTC
clone_size: .; v_call: TRBV9; j_call: TRBJ2-1; d_call: .; cdr3_aa: CASSVSGGARGIHYEQFF; cdr3_nt: TGTGCCAGCAGCGTATCTGGAGGGGCCAGAGGGATACATTATGAGCAGTTCTTC
clone_size: .; v_call: TRBV5-6; j_call: TRBJ2-5; d_call: .; cdr3_aa: CASSLVRETQYF; cdr3_nt: TGTGCCAGCAGCTTGGTACGGGAGACCCAGTACTTC
clone_size: .; v_call: TRBV11-3; j_call: TRBJ1-2; d_call: .; cdr3_aa: CASSLPPDYGYTF; cdr3_nt: TGTGCCAGCAGCTTACCCCCCGACTATGGCTACACCTTC
clone_size: .; v_call: TRBV19; j_call: TRBJ1-1; d_call: .; cdr3_aa: CASSQVSNTEAFF; cdr3_nt: TGTGCCAGTAGTCAGGTTTCGAACACTGAAGCTTTCTTT
clone_size: .; v_call: TRBV7-2; j_call: TRBJ2-3; d_call: .; cdr3_aa: CASSFQALAGTDTQYF; cdr3_nt: TGTGCCAGCAGCTTCCAGGCCCTAGCCGGCACAGATACGCAGTATTTT
clone_size: .; v_call: TRBV28; j_call: TRBJ2-7; d_call: .; cdr3_aa: CASSPGDLLEQYF; cdr3_nt: TGTGCCAGCAGTCCCGGGGACCTCCTCGAGCAGTACTTC
clone_size: .; v_call: TRBV7-2; j_call: TRBJ2-3; d_call: .; cdr3_aa: CSSGTDTQYF; cdr3_nt: TGTAGTTCGGGGACAGATACGCAGTATTTT
clone_size: .; v_call: TRBV29-1; j_call: TRBJ2-1; d_call: TRBD2; cdr3_aa: CSVGDREGTSGRAGQFF; cdr3_nt: TGCAGCGTTGGGGACAGAGAGGGGACTAGCGGGAGGGCCGGCCAGTTCTTC
clone_size: .; v_call: TRBV11-3; j_call: TRBJ2-1; d_call: .; cdr3_aa: CASRIRETSYNEQFF; cdr3_nt: TGTGCCAGCAGGATTCGGGAGACCTCCTACAATGAGCAGTTCTTC
clone_size: .; v_call: TRBV5-6; j_call: TRBJ2-2; d_call: .; cdr3_aa: CASSRTRIGELFF; cdr3_nt: TGTGCCAGCAGCAGAACTAGGATCGGGGAGCTGTTTTTT